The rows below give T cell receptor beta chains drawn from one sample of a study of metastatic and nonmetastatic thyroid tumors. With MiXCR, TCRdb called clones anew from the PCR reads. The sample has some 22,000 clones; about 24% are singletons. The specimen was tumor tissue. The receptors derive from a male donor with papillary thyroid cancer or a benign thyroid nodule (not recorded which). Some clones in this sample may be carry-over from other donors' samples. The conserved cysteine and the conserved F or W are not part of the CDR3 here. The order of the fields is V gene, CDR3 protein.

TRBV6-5 ASSYSPGPGELF
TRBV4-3 ASSRGDLGTEAF
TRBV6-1 ASSSREPDTGELF
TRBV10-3 AIRETQGFEQF
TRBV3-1 ASSQGVTRVEQY
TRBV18 ASSPTGGAGYGYT
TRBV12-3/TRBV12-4 ASSLPESQETQY
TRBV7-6 ASSLQTSGGSYEQY
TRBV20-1 SARDGTSRVLPQETQY
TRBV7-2 ASSRRHSDGYT
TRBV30 AWTPIGGGAQPQH
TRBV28 ASSPRQGWGEQY
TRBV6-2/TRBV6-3 ASSYSFSRTDTQY
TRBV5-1 ASLFTQGVGNIQY
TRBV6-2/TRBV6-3 ASSAKGSGANVLT
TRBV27 ASNTGAAGGGYEQY
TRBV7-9 ASSLGLAAYNEQF
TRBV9 ASSVGQKETQY
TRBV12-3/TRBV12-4 ASSSLTGIAEAF
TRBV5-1 ASSLEASGGLSTGELF
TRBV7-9 ASSYPVPFYEQY
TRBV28 ASSPGHPPDTQY
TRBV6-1 ASSEAFQGAGEQY
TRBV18 ASSPDTTSWRIWTGELF
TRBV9 ASILEQASTDTQY
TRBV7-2 ASSSYEGGNGYT
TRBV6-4 ASSAGSISTDTQY
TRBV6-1 ASSAVAGFSTDTQY
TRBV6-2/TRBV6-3 ASSQPRTGAGMGANVLT
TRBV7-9 ASSLGTGLFGANVLT
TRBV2 ASSFRVVTDTQY
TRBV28 ASRTGQGEINEQF
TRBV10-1 ASSEPEGGGTGELF
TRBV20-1 SAYRDTTTYEQY
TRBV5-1 ASSLDGSNEQF
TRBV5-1 ASSSLGTGGQPQH
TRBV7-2 ASSRMTGASNSPLH
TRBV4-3 ASSQEIAFTQY
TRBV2 ASTGRAEQY
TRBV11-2 ASQLGAVNTEAF
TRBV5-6 TSIPGISGNTIY
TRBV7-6 ASSLSFVGRSETQY
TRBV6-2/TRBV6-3 ASTPNRVDTEAF
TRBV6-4 ASRAEESSDEQY
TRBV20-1 SGGHQPQH
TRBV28 ASSLWAVISYNEQF
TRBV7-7 ASSLALTGVTNEKLF
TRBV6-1 ASKGLGIEQY
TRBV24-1 ATSDLPPANTGELF
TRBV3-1 ASSHSLNRNYEQY
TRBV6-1 ASNLRGQPVYNEQF
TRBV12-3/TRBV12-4 ASSPGNRYNEQF
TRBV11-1 ASSFSTGGGNQPQN
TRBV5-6 ASSLAGASNQPQH
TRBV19 ASSMWGDTGANVLT
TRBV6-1 ASWDGQKGPGEQY
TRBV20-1 SAGQSGLAGDRETQY
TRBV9 ASSVQGRSFTDTQY